This T cell receptor beta chain was captured by sequencing in a study of CXCR3-negative and CXCR3-positive naive CD8 T cells. Findings and caveats of the study: TRBV-TRBJ usage matched between naive CXCR3-negative and CXCR3-positive cells but not between memory cells. CXCR3-positive naive cells carried more hydrophobic TRB CDR3s than CXCR3-negative naive cells did.

5' RACE with UMI labels generated the TRB cDNA libraries. From its re-call of the 5' RACE reads, TCRdb lists each CDR3 protein once, without DNA. In total, the table holds about 60,000 distinct CDR3 sequences. The CDR3 consists of 13 residues. In germline, CDR1 is MDHEN, CDR2 SYDVKM. Comment on this clonotype: Its antigen is not identified.

The rearrangement uses TRBV28 and TRBJ1-1. The sequence was obtained from a human donor in good health. Some clones in this sample may be carry-over from other donors' samples. What was sequenced was naive CXCR3+ CD8+ T cells from blood. Subset in this sample: CD45RO-CCR7+CD27+CD95- naive CD8+ T cells expressing CXCR3 (TNR3+). The chain's CDR3 is CASGPLGNTEAFF.